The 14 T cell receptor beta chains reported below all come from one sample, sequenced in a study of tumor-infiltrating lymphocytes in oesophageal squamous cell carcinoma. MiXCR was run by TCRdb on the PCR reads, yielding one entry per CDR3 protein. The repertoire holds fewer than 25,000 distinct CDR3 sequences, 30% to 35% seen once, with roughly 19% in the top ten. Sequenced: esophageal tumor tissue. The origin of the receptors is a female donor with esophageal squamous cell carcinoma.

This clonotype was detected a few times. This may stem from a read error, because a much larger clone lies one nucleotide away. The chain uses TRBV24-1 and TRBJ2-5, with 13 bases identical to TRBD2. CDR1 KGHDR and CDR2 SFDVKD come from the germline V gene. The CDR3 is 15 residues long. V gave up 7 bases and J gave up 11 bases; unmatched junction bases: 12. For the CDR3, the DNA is TGTGCCACCAGAATGGGACTAGCGGGGAACAATGAGCAGTACTTC. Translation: CATRMGLAGNNEQYF.

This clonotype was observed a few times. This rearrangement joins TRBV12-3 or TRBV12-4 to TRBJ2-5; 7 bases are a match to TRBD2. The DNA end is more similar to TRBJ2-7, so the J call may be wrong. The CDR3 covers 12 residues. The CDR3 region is CASTRDYYEQYF. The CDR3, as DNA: TGTGCCAGCACCCGGGACTACTACGAGCAGTACTTC.

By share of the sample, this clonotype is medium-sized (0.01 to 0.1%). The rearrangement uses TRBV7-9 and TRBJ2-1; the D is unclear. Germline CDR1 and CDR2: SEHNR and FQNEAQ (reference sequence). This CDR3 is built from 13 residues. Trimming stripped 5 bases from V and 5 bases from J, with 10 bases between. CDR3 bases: TGTGCCAGCAGCATACCGGCAAACAATGAGCAGTTCTTC. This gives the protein CASSIPANNEQFF.

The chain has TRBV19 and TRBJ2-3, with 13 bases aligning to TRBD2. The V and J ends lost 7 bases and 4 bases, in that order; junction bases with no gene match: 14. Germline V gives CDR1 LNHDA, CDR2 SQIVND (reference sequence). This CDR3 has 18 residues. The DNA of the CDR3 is TGTGCCAGTAAAGGAGTTTTGACTAGCGGGAGGTTCGCAGATACGCAGTATTTT. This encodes CASKGVLTSGRFADTQYF.

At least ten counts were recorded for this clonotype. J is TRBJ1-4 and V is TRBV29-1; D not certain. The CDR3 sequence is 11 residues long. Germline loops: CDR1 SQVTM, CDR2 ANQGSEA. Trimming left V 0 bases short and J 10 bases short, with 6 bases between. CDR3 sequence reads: CSVEDLGKLFF. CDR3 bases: TGCAGCGTTGAAGATCTTGGAAAACTGTTTTTT.

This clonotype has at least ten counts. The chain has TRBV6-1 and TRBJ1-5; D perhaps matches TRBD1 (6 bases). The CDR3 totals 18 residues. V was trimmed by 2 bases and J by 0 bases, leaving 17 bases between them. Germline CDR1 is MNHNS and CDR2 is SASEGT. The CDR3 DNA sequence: TGTGCCAGCAGTGAACGACAGGTAACTTCTTATAGCAATCAGCCCCAGCATTTT. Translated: CASSERQVTSYSNQPQHF.

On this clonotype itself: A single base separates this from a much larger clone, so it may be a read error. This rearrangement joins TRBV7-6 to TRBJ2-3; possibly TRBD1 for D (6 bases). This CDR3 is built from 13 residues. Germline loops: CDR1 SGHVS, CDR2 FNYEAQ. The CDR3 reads CASSATGQDERYF. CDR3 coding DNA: TGTGCCAGCAGCGCAACAGGGCAGGATGAGCGGTACTTC.

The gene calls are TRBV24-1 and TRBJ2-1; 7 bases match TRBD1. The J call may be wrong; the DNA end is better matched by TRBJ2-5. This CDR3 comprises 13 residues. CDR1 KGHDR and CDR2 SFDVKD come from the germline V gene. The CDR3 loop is CATSRTGQKTQYF. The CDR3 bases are TGTGCCACCAGCCGGACAGGTCAGAAGACCCAGTACTTC.

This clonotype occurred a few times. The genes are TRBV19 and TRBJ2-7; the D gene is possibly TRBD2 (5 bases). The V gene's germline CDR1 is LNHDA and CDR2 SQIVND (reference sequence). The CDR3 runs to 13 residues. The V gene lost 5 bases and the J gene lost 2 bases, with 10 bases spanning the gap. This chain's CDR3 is CASSAGNAYEQYF. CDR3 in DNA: TGTGCCAGTAGTGCCGGGAATGCCTACGAGCAGTACTTC.

CDR3 DNA sequence: TGTGCCAGCAGCTTTAGTAGCGGGTCCTACAATGAGCAGTTCTTC. It is translated as CASSFSSGSYNEQFF. The rearrangement links TRBV7-2 to TRBJ2-5; the match to TRBD2 covers 7 bases. The assigned J gene may be wrong: the sequence end matches TRBJ2-1 better. The CDR3 length is 15 residues. CDR1 is SGHTA and CDR2 is FQGNSA in the germline V gene.

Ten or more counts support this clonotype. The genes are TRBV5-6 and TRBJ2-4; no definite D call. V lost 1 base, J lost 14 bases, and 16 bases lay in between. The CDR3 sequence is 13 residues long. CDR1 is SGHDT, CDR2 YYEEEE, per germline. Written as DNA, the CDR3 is TGTGCCAGCAGCTTGAGAGACGGCCGGTGGGAGTACTTC. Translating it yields CASSLRDGRWEYF.

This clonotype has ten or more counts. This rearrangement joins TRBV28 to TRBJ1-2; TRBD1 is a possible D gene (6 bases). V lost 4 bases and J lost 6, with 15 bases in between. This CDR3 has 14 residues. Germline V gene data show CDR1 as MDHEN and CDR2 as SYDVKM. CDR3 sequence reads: CASSSRRGDNGYTF. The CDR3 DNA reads TGTGCCAGCAGTTCCCGCAGGGGCGACAATGGCTACACCTTC.

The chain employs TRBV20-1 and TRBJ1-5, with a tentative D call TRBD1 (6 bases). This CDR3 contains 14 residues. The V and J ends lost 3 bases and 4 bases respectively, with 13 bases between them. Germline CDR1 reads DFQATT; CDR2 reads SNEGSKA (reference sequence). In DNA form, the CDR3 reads TGCAGTGCTAGCCCAGGGACACCGAATCAGCCCCAGCATTTT. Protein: CSASPGTPNQPQHF.

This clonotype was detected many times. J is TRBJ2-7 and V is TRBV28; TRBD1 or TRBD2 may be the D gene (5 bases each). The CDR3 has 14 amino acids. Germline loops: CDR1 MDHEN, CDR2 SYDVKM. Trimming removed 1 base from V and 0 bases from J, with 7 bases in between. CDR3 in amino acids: CASSLSGSSYEQYF. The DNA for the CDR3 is TGTGCCAGCAGTTTATCAGGGAGCTCCTACGAGCAGTACTTC. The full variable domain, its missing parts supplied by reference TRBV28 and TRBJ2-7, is DVKVTQSSRYLVKRTGEKVFLECVQDMDHENMFWYRQDPGLGLRLIYFSYDVKMKEKGDIPEGYSVSREKKERFSLILESASTNQTSMYLCASSLSGSSYEQYFGPGTRLTVT.